This TCR beta chain was profiled in a study of vaccination effects on CD4 cells after COVID-19. Concerning this clone itself: The antigen remains unidentified.

Using immunoSEQ multiplex PCR, the repertoire was profiled, and TCRdb retains in-frame clones only, with some absent. The table lists roughly 71,000 clones, 80% to 85% of them singletons. Using viral peptide pools, the ViraFEST assay grew out antigen-specific CD4+ T cells prior to sequencing. Subsequent to a culture period of about ten days, CD4+ T cells were isolated. All study participants received two doses of BNT162b2 or mRNA-1273 vaccine. Vaccinees lacked prior SARS-CoV-2 infection and tested negative for nucleocapsid antibodies. Broader study findings: Long after vaccination, the clones induced by infection and by vaccine shrank markedly in size. Common cold coronaviruses were cross-recognized by only 1 of 255 vaccine-induced clones in healthy vaccinees.

The receptor comes from a human donor who received a COVID-19 vaccine. Sequenced material: CD4+ T cells from PBMCs cultured with HCoV-229E spike peptides, taken after COVID-19 vaccination.

CDR3 nucleotides: TGTGCCAGCAGCTTAGCCTTCCCGGGGCGGAAGGCTGAAGCTTTCTTT. Amino acid sequence: CASSLAFPGRKAEAFF. The chain has TRBV11-2 and TRBJ1-1, with D possibly matching TRBD1 (5 bases). V was pared by 1 base and J by 6 bases, with 18 bases between. The CDR3 spans 16 residues. Germline V lookup: CDR1 SGHAT, CDR2 FQNNGV.